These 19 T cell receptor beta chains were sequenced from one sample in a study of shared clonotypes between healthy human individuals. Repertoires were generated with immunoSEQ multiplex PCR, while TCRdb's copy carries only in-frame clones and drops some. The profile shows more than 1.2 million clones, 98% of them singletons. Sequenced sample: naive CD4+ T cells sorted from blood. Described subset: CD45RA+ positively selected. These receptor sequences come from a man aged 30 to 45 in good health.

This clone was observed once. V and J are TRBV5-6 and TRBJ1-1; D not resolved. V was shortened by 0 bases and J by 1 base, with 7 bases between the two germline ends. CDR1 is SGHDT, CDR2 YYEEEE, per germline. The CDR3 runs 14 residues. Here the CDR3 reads CASSLENRNTEAFF. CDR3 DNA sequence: TGTGCCAGCAGCTTGGAGAACAGGAACACTGAAGCTTTCTTT.

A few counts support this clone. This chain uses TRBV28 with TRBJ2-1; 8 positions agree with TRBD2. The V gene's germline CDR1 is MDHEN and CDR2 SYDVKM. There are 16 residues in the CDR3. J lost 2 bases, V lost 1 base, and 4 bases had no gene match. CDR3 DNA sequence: TGTGCCAGCAGTTTATTGGTCGGGAGGGCCTACAATGAGCAGTTCTTC. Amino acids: CASSLLVGRAYNEQFF.

Here the CDR3 reads CASSPPAHYGYTF. The CDR3 bases are TGTGCCAGCTCACCACCGGCCCACTATGGCTACACCTTC. The rearrangement links TRBV18 to TRBJ1-2; no definite D call. The CDR3 loop spans 13 amino acids. V was cut by 0 bases and J by 3 bases, with 5 bases left in between. CDR1 is KGHSH and CDR2 is LQKENI in the germline V gene.

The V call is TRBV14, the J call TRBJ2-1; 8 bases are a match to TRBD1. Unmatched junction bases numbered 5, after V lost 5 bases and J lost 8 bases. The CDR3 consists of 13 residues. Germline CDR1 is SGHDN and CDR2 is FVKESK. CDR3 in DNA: TGTGCCAGCAGCGGACAGGGTTTCTATGAGCAGTTCTTC. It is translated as CASSGQGFYEQFF.

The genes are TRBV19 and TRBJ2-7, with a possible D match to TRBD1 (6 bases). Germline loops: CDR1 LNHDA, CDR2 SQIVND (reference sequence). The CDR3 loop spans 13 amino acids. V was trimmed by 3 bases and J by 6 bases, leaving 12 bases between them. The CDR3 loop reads CASSITGTTEQYF. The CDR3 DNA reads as TGTGCCAGTAGTATCACGGGGACAACCGAGCAGTACTTC.

The CDR3 DNA reads as TGTGCCATCAGTGAGACCGACAGGGGAAACACTGAAGCTTTCTTT. Protein: CAISETDRGNTEAFF. V is TRBV10-3 and J is TRBJ1-1; 8 bases agree with TRBD1. This CDR3 spans 15 amino acids. Germline CDR1 ENHRY, CDR2 SYGVKD. The V gene end was trimmed by 2 bases and the J gene end by 2 bases; junction bases not matched to a gene: 4.

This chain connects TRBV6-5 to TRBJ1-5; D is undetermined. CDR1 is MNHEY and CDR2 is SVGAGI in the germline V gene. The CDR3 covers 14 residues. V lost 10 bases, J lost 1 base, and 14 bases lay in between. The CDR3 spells CATRTLRSNQPQHF. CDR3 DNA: TGTGCCACCAGGACCCTAAGAAGCAATCAGCCCCAGCATTTT.

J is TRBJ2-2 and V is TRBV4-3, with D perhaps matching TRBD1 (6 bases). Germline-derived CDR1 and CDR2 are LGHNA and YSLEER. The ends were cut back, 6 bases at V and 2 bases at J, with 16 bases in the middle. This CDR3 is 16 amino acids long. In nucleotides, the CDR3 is TGCGCCAGCAGTCACAGGGCACAACTTAACACCGGGGAGCTGTTTTTT. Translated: CASSHRAQLNTGELFF.

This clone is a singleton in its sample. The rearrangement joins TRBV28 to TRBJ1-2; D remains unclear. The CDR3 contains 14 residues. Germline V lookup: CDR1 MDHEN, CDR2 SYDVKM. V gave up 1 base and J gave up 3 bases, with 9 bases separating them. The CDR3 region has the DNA TGTGCCAGCAGTTTATCGGTAGGCGACTATGGCTACACCTTC. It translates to CASSLSVGDYGYTF.

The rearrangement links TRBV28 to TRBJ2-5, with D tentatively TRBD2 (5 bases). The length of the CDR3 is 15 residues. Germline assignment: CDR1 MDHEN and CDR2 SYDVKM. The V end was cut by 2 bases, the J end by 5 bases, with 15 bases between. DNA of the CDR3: TGTGCCAGCAGTTTACGATCGATCACGGGGGAGACCCAGTACTTC. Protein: CASSLRSITGETQYF.

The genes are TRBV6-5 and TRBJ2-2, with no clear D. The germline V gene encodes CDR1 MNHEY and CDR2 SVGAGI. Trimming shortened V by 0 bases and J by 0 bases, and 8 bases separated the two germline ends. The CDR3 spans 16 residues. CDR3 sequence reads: CASSYSWTTNTGELFF. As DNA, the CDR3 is TGTGCCAGCAGTTACTCCTGGACCACGAACACCGGGGAGCTGTTTTTT.

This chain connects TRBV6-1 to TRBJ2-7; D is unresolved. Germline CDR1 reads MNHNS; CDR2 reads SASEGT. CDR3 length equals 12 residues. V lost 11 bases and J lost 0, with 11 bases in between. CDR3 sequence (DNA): TGTGCCCCCAGGCCGGTCTCCTACGAGCAGTACTTC. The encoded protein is CAPRPVSYEQYF.

The CDR3 is CATGYSSSTDTQYF. DNA for the CDR3: TGCGCCACAGGGTACAGCTCTAGCACAGATACGCAGTATTTT. The rearrangement links TRBV5-1 to TRBJ2-3; maybe TRBD1 (5 bases). Trimming took 9 bases from V and 0 from J, leaving 14 bases between them. The CDR3 is 14 residues long. The germline gives CDR1 SGHRS, CDR2 YFSETQ.

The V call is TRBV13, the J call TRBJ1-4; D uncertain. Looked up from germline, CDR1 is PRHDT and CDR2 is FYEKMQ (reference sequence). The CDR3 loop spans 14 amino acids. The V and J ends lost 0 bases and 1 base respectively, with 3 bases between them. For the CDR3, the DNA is TGTGCCAGCAGCTTAGGGTTAACTAATGAAAAACTGTTTTTT. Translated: CASSLGLTNEKLFF.

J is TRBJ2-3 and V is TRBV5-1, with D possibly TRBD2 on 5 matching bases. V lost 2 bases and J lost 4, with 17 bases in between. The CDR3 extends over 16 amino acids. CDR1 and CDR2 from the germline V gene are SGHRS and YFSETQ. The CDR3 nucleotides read TGCGCCAGCAGCTTAGACCGGCGGGTCCCCCCAGATACGCAGTATTTT. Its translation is CASSLDRRVPPDTQYF.

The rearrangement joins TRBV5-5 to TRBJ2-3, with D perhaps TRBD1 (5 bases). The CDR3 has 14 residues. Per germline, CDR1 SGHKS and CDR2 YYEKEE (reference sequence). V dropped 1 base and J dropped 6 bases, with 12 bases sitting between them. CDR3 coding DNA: TGTGCCAGCAGCTTGCGACAGTTCAAGGATACGCAGTATTTT. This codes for CASSLRQFKDTQYF.

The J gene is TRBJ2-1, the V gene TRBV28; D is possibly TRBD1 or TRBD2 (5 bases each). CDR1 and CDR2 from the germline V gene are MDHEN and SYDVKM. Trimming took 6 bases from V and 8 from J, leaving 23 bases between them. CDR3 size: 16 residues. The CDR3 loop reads CASRPPWGRIGYEQFF. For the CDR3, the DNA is TGTGCCAGCAGGCCCCCGTGGGGGAGAATTGGGTATGAGCAGTTCTTC.

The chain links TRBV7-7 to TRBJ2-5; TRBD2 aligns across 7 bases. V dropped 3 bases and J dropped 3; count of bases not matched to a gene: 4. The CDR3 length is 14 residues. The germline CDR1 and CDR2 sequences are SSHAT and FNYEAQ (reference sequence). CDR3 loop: CASSFQRGEETQYF. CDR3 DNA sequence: TGTGCCAGCAGCTTTCAGCGGGGCGAAGAGACCCAGTACTTC.

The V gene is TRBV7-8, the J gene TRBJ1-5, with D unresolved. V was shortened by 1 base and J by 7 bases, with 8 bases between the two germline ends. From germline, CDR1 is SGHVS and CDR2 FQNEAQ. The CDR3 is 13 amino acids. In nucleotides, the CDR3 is TGTGCCAGCAGCTTAGGACAAGTACAGCCCCAGCATTTT. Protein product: CASSLGQVQPQHF.